Shown below are 16 T cell receptor beta chains from a single sample sequenced in a study of OX40 agonist ivuxolimab in advanced cancers. Repertoires were generated with immunoSEQ multiplex PCR, while TCRdb's copy carries only in-frame clones and drops some. The table lists tens of thousands of clones, 85% to 95% of them singletons. The sequencing used CD4+ or CD8+ T cells sorted from blood, collected in a trial of the OX40 agonist ivuxolimab. These receptors originate from an adult with an advanced solid tumor such as melanoma, head and neck, liver or kidney cancer.

The chain combines TRBV9 with TRBJ1-2; a weak D match, TRBD1 (6 bases). CDR1 is SGDLS, CDR2 YYNGEE, per germline. The CDR3 has 18 residues. The V gene lost 0 bases and the J gene lost 2 bases, with 20 bases spanning the gap. The CDR3 region is CASSVVSTGAGENYGYTF. The CDR3 bases are TGTGCCAGCAGCGTAGTCAGCACGGGGGCAGGGGAAAACTATGGCTACACCTTC.

The chain carries TRBV6-6 and TRBJ2-7; D ambiguous. Trimming cost V 0 bases and J 1 base, with 7 bases left between them. Germline V gene sequence: CDR1 MNHNY, CDR2 SVGAGI (reference sequence). The CDR3 consists of 14 residues. CDR3 DNA sequence: TGTGCCAGCAGTTACTCAGCGCCATCCTACGAGCAGTACTTC. It translates to CASSYSAPSYEQYF.

This chain joins TRBV6-4 and TRBJ1-1; TRBD1 agrees at 7 bases. The CDR3 length is 14 residues. Germline values: CDR1 MRHNA, CDR2 SNTAGT. V shed 1 base, J shed 7 bases, and the junction held 6 bases outside the gene matches. In DNA, the CDR3 is TGTGCCAGCAGTGACTTGCAGGGGGGAAATGAAGCTTTCTTT. Encoded protein: CASSDLQGGNEAFF.

The chain is built from TRBV4-1 and TRBJ2-7; D is possibly TRBD1 or TRBD2 (5 bases each). Trimming pared 4 bases from V and 5 bases from J, leaving 21 bases between. The CDR3 contains 16 residues. CDR1 MGHRA and CDR2 YSYEKL come from the germline V gene. CDR3 nucleotides: TGCGCCAGCAGCCCTCACGCTAGCTCCAGGGACCACGAGCAGTACTTC. It specifies CASSPHASSRDHEQYF.

The chain combines TRBV28 with TRBJ1-3; D is unresolved. This CDR3 spans 16 amino acids. Deletions cut 3 bases from V and 0 bases from J, with 12 bases between. CDR1 is MDHEN, CDR2 SYDVKM, per germline. CDR3 coding DNA: TGTGCCAGCAGTTTGCGTCGGGGTAACTCTGGAAACACCATATATTTT. The encoded protein is CASSLRRGNSGNTIYF. The full variable domain, in which reference TRBV28 and TRBJ1-3 provide the parts outside the CDR3, is DVKVTQSSRYLVKRTGEKVFLECVQDMDHENMFWYRQDPGLGLRLIYFSYDVKMKEKGDIPEGYSVSREKKERFSLILESASTNQTSMYLCASSLRRGNSGNTIYFGEGSWLTVV.

This clone appeared once. This chain joins TRBV15 and TRBJ1-2, with unresolved D. The CDR3 is 13 residues long. Germline-derived CDR1 and CDR2 are LNHNV and YYDKDF (reference sequence). The V end was cut by 5 bases, the J end by 4 bases, with 11 bases between. CDR3 sequence: CATSSDGVYGYTF. DNA of the CDR3: TGTGCCACCAGCTCGGACGGAGTCTATGGCTACACCTTC.

Here the CDR3 DNA reads TGTGCCAGCAGCTTAGGATCTCGACAGGTCTATAATTCACCCCTCCACTTT. Amino acids: CASSLGSRQVYNSPLHF. The chain joins TRBV7-8 to TRBJ1-6, with D perhaps matching TRBD1 (6 bases). V was trimmed by 1 base and J by 3 bases, leaving 13 bases between them. Germline V lookup: CDR1 SGHVS, CDR2 FQNEAQ. The CDR3 length is 17 residues. The complete variable domain, with remaining parts taken from reference TRBV7-8 and TRBJ1-6, reads GAGVSQSPRYKVAKRGQDVALRCDPISGHVSLFWYQQALGQGPEFLTYFQNEAQLDKSGLPSDRFFAERPEGSVSTLKIQRTQQEDSAVYLCASSLGSRQVYNSPLHFGNGTRLTVT.

This rearrangement joins TRBV27 to TRBJ2-1; 11 bases line up with TRBD2. The germline V gene encodes CDR1 MNHEY and CDR2 SMNVEV (reference sequence). V was clipped by 5 bases and J by 0 bases; unmatched bases: 12. The length of the CDR3 is 19 residues. The CDR3 here is CASSLGSSGRSSSYNEQFF. The CDR3, as DNA: TGTGCCAGCAGTCTTGGGTCTAGCGGGAGGTCGAGCTCCTACAATGAGCAGTTCTTC.

This clone came up once. The V and J genes are TRBV2 and TRBJ1-1; TRBD1 is a possible D gene (5 bases). From germline, CDR1 is SNHLY and CDR2 FYNNEI. The CDR3 is made up of 17 amino acids. V was shortened by 3 bases and J by 1 base, with 18 bases between the two germline ends. The CDR3 loop is CASSESMGRGKNTEAFF. The CDR3 DNA follows: TGTGCCAGCAGTGAGAGCATGGGGAGGGGAAAGAACACTGAAGCTTTCTTT.

The rearrangement joins TRBV4-1 to TRBJ1-1; no definite D call. The CDR3 runs to 13 residues. Trimming removed 0 bases from V and 3 bases from J, with 5 bases in between. Germline V gives CDR1 MGHRA, CDR2 YSYEKL. This CDR3 is CASSQETYTEAFF. Here the CDR3 DNA reads TGCGCCAGCAGCCAAGAAACCTACACTGAAGCTTTCTTT.

This sequence joins TRBV6-5 and TRBJ1-3; D is perhaps TRBD1 (6 bases). Germline loops: CDR1 MNHEY, CDR2 SVGAGI. V was pared by 8 bases and J by 0 bases, with 14 bases between. The CDR3 is 15 amino acids. The CDR3 nucleotides are TGTGCCAGCCGAAGTGACAGGTCCTCTGGAAACACCATATATTTT. Translating gives CASRSDRSSGNTIYF.

The CDR3 reads CASSLLGGYTSTDTQYF. CDR3 DNA sequence: TGTGCCAGCAGTTTATTAGGAGGGTATACTAGCACAGATACGCAGTATTTT. The chain carries TRBV27 and TRBJ2-3, with D perhaps matching TRBD2 (6 bases). This CDR3 comprises 17 residues. CDR1 and CDR2 (germline): MNHEY, SMNVEV (reference sequence). The V end was cut by 1 base, the J end by 0 bases, with 14 bases between.

The rearrangement joins TRBV6-1 to TRBJ2-3; 11 nucleotides line up with TRBD2. Per germline, CDR1 MNHNS and CDR2 SASEGT. The length of the CDR3 is 18 residues. V was pared by 1 base and J by 4 bases, with 10 bases of the junction left unmatched. CDR3 amino acids: CASSEETSGAPRSDTQYF. The CDR3 DNA follows: TGTGCCAGCAGTGAAGAGACTAGCGGGGCCCCAAGGTCAGATACGCAGTATTTT.

V usage is TRBV27 and J usage is TRBJ2-1; 8 bases align to TRBD2. The V and J ends lost 6 bases and 6 bases, in that order; junction bases with no gene match: 7. This CDR3 is built from 14 residues. Germline V CDR1 and CDR2: MNHEY, SMNVEV (reference sequence). DNA of the CDR3: TGTGCCAGCAGGGTAGCGGGAAATCTCAATGAGCAGTTCTTC. Its translation is CASRVAGNLNEQFF.

The chain joins TRBV29-1 to TRBJ2-7; possibly TRBD1 or TRBD2 for D (5 bases each). V lost 7 bases to trimming and J lost 2 bases, with 12 bases between them. The CDR3 is 12 amino acids. Germline V gene sequence: CDR1 SQVTM, CDR2 ANQGSEA. The CDR3 nucleotides read TGCAGCGCAGAGGGGCAAGCCTACGAGCAGTACTTC. It encodes CSAEGQAYEQYF.

The CDR3 sequence: CASSPLLRETGELFF. The CDR3 DNA sequence: TGTGCCAGCAGCCCGTTGTTGCGGGAGACCGGGGAGCTGTTTTTT. The J gene is TRBJ2-2, the V gene TRBV14, with TRBD2 identical over 7 bases. CDR3 length equals 15 residues. Germline lookup yields CDR1 SGHDN and CDR2 FVKESK. V shed 4 bases, J shed 5 bases, and the junction held 7 bases outside the gene matches.